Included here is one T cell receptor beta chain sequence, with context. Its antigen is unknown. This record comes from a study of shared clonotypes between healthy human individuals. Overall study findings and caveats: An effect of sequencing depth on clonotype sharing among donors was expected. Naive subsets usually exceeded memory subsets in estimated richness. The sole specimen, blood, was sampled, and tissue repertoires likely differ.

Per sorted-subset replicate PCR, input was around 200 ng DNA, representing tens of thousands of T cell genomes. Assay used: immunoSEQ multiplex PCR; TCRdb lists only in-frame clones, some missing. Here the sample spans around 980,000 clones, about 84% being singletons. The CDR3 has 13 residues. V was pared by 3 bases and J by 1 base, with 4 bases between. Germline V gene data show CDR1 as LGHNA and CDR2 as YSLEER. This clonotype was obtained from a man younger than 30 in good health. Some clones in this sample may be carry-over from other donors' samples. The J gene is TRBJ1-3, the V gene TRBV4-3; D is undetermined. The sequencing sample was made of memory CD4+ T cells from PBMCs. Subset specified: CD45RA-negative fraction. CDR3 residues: CASSQGSGNTIYF. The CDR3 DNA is TGCGCCAGCAGCCAGGGTTCTGGAAACACCATATATTTT.